A single sample is the source of the 8 T cell receptor beta chains below, sequenced in a study of T cells after yellow fever vaccination. A single record per CDR3 protein comes from TCRdb applying MiXCR to the 5' RACE reads. The sample has fewer than 500,000 distinct CDR3 sequences; about 17% are singletons. Source: PBMCs, taken before the yellow fever booster vaccination. These receptors all stem from a man younger than 35 who received the YFV17D yellow fever vaccine.

The rearrangement joins TRBV27 to TRBJ1-1, with D unclear. Deletions cut 8 bases from V and 4 bases from J, with 11 bases between. Germline CDR1 reads MNHEY; CDR2 reads SMNVEV (reference sequence). The CDR3 is 12 amino acids. CDR3 bases: TGTGCCAGCGCAAGGCTTGGCACTGAAGCTTTCTTT. It yields the protein CASARLGTEAFF.

The CDR3 reads CASKPWDTSPFKNIQYF. CDR3 DNA sequence: TGTGCCAGCAAACCGTGGGACACCTCTCCCTTCAAAAACATTCAGTACTTC. The genes are TRBV7-9 and TRBJ2-4, with TRBD1 as a possible D gene (6 bases). The CDR3 spans 17 residues. V dropped 7 bases and J dropped 3 bases, with 22 bases sitting between them. The germline V gene has CDR1 SEHNR and CDR2 FQNEAQ (reference sequence).

There are a few counts of this clonotype. The V and J genes are TRBV6-1 and TRBJ2-7; D may be TRBD1 (6 bases). Trimming took 6 bases from V and 5 from J, leaving 20 bases between them. CDR1 is MNHNS, CDR2 SASEGT, per germline. This CDR3 is built from 15 residues. The CDR3 sequence is CASRKSRGRRDEQYF. Written as DNA, the CDR3 is TGTGCCAGCAGAAAAAGCAGGGGACGGCGGGACGAGCAGTACTTC.

This clonotype was recorded once. This chain links TRBV12-3 or TRBV12-4 with TRBJ1-5; TRBD1 matches 10 bases. V shed 6 bases, J shed 2 bases, and the junction held 10 bases outside the gene matches. The CDR3 sequence is 17 residues long. CDR3 amino acids: CASSSRYGTGGNQPQHF. The CDR3 coding sequence is TGTGCCAGCAGCTCCAGATATGGGACAGGGGGCAATCAGCCCCAGCATTTT.

The rearrangement joins TRBV6-6 to TRBJ1-2; the D is unclear. Trimming took off 2 bases at V and 8 bases at J, with 6 bases between the two ends. The germline CDR1 and CDR2 sequences are MNHNY and SVGAGI (reference sequence). The CDR3 is 11 amino acids. The CDR3 coding sequence is TGTGCCAGCAGTTACCGGGAGGGCTACACCTTC. Encoded protein: CASSYREGYTF.

The gene calls are TRBV24-1 and TRBJ1-1; 9 positions match TRBD1. The CDR3 contains 13 residues. Germline V gives CDR1 KGHDR, CDR2 SFDVKD. V gave up 7 bases and J gave up 4 bases; unmatched junction bases: 3. CDR3 sequence (DNA): TGTGCCACCAGACAGGGGGCGGGCACTGAAGCTTTCTTT. It is translated as CATRQGAGTEAFF.

The V call is TRBV6-6, the J call TRBJ2-7, with D tentatively TRBD2 (5 bases). The CDR3 is made up of 12 amino acids. Germline CDR1 and CDR2: MNHNY and SVGAGI (reference sequence). Trimming stripped 2 bases from V and 6 bases from J, with 8 bases between. CDR3 coding DNA: TGTGCCAGCAGTTACCGGGAAACCGAGCAGTACTTC. Translation: CASSYRETEQYF.

The chain carries TRBV14 and TRBJ2-2; perhaps TRBD2 as D (5 bases). This CDR3 contains 14 residues. V lost 1 base and J 6 bases, leaving 9 bases between the germline ends. Per the germline V gene, CDR1 is SGHDN and CDR2 is FVKESK. The CDR3 nucleotides are TGTGCCAGCAGCCAAGCTTCGAGGGCCGGGGAGCTGTTTTTT. Its translation is CASSQASRAGELFF.